One sample yielded the 27 T cell receptor beta chains listed below, sequenced in a study of shared clonotypes between healthy human individuals. The method was immunoSEQ multiplex PCR; TCRdb's version includes in-frame clones alone and lacks a portion of them. This sample yields about 110,000 clones, of which around 68% are seen a single time; roughly 22% belongs to the top ten. The specimen was memory CD8+ T cells sorted from blood. Noted subset: CD45RO+ cells pooled with CCR7-negative TemRA cells. These receptors were collected from a young woman in good health.

The chain is built from TRBV10-3 and TRBJ2-5, with D possibly being TRBD1 (6 bases). Trimming took 2 bases from V and 2 from J, leaving 12 bases between them. This CDR3 has 15 amino acids. The germline gives CDR1 ENHRY, CDR2 SYGVKD. CDR3 in amino acids: CAISETGQNQETQYF. The CDR3 region has the DNA TGTGCCATCAGTGAGACAGGGCAAAATCAAGAGACCCAGTACTTC.

This clone has just one count. The chain uses TRBV6-1 and TRBJ1-3; 7 nucleotides match TRBD1. Germline CDR1 is MNHNS and CDR2 is SASEGT. The ends lost 9 bases at V and 2 bases at J; junction bases unmatched: 10. There are 15 residues in the CDR3. The CDR3 loop reads CASLGTEATGNTIYF. In nucleotides, the CDR3 is TGTGCCAGTCTCGGGACAGAAGCTACTGGAAACACCATATATTTT.

This clone was detected only once. This chain uses TRBV27 with TRBJ2-7, with D possibly matching TRBD1 (5 bases). CDR1 is MNHEY and CDR2 is SMNVEV in the germline V gene (reference sequence). The V and J ends lost 3 bases and 2 bases respectively, with 11 bases between them. This CDR3 is 14 amino acids long. The CDR3 here is CASSFQGLPYEQYF. Here the CDR3 DNA reads TGTGCCAGCAGTTTCCAGGGCCTACCCTACGAGCAGTACTTC.

V gene TRBV7-8 combines with J gene TRBJ2-3, with TRBD2 matching over 7 bases. The germline CDR1 and CDR2 sequences are SGHVS and FQNEAQ. V was pared by 6 bases and J by 4 bases, with 7 bases of the junction left unmatched. The CDR3 covers 14 residues. CDR3 in amino acids: CASSTTGGADTQYF. The CDR3 DNA reads as TGTGCCAGCAGTACCACGGGGGGTGCAGATACGCAGTATTTT.

A few counts support this clone. Within the sample, other DNA sequences also encode this same CDR3. V is TRBV18 and J is TRBJ2-1; 8 bases are shared with TRBD2. There are 16 residues in the CDR3. Per germline, CDR1 KGHSH and CDR2 LQKENI. The ends lost 4 bases at V and 0 bases at J; junction bases unmatched: 5. The CDR3 DNA sequence: TGTGCCAGCTCACAACTAGCGGTAAGCTCCTACAATGAGCAGTTCTTC. Translated: CASSQLAVSSYNEQFF.

This chain connects TRBV2 to TRBJ1-4; D gene unclear. CDR1 and CDR2 from the germline V gene are SNHLY and FYNNEI. The CDR3 is 10 residues long. V gave up 3 bases and J gave up 12 bases, with 5 bases separating them. Here the CDR3 DNA reads TGTGCCAGCAGTGACCGGGAACTGTTTTTT. This sequence encodes CASSDRELFF.

The chain has TRBV7-9 and TRBJ1-4; D call uncertain. Trimming cost V 6 bases and J 4 bases, with 9 bases left between them. This CDR3 spans 13 amino acids. The germline V gene has CDR1 SEHNR and CDR2 FQNEAQ (reference sequence). CDR3 protein: CASRATVNEKLFF. CDR3 in DNA: TGTGCCAGCAGAGCCACAGTTAATGAAAAACTGTTTTTT.

This clone was detected only a few times. V is TRBV30 and J is TRBJ2-6, with D uncertain. With 0 bases removed from V and 4 bases from J, the gap between germline ends came to 10 bases. The length of the CDR3 is 15 residues. Germline V gene sequence: CDR1 GTSNPN, CDR2 SVGIG (reference sequence). CDR3 sequence (DNA): TGTGCCTGGAGTGTACTTGAGACCGGGGCCAACGTCCTGACTTTC. As protein: CAWSVLETGANVLTF.

The V gene is TRBV7-9, the J gene TRBJ1-2, with 7 bases matching TRBD1. Trimming cost V 4 bases and J 1 base; bases outside gene matches: 6. This CDR3 is built from 15 residues. Germline loops: CDR1 SEHNR, CDR2 FQNEAQ (reference sequence). The CDR3 is CASSYGQAFNYGYTF. CDR3 DNA sequence: TGTGCCAGCAGCTACGGACAGGCTTTTAACTATGGCTACACCTTC.

The chain employs TRBV4-1 and TRBJ2-7; 7 nucleotides line up with TRBD1. Germline CDR1 reads MGHRA; CDR2 reads YSYEKL. V gave up 0 bases and J gave up 0 bases; unmatched junction bases: 5. The CDR3 totals 16 residues. DNA for the CDR3: TGCGCCAGCAGCCAAGATTTGAGACAGGGCTCCTACGAGCAGTACTTC. Translated, it gives CASSQDLRQGSYEQYF.

This clone has only a few counts. The V and J genes are TRBV5-4 and TRBJ2-5; either TRBD1 or TRBD2 may fit D (6 bases each). Germline V CDR1 and CDR2: SGHNT, YYREEE (reference sequence). Trimming pared 4 bases from V and 5 bases from J, leaving 12 bases between. The CDR3 contains 13 residues. The CDR3 is CASSTEGGETQYF. In DNA, the CDR3 is TGTGCCAGCAGCACCGAGGGGGGCGAGACCCAGTACTTC.

The gene calls are TRBV27 and TRBJ2-3, with 7 bases lining up with TRBD2. The length of the CDR3 is 15 residues. Germline lookup yields CDR1 MNHEY and CDR2 SMNVEV (reference sequence). Germline trimming cut 0 bases from V and 4 bases from J; bases unmatched to any gene: 4. CDR3 amino acids: CASSLSSGAADTQYF. DNA for the CDR3: TGTGCCAGCAGTTTATCGAGCGGGGCCGCAGATACGCAGTATTTT.

Comments on this clone: This CDR3 is also generated by other DNA sequences in the sample. The rearrangement joins TRBV10-1 to TRBJ2-7; 8 nucleotides match TRBD1. The J segment lost 6 bases and the V segment lost 0 bases, leaving 1 base of the junction unmatched. The length of the CDR3 is 13 residues. CDR1 is WNHNN, CDR2 SYGVQD, per germline (reference sequence). The CDR3 is CASSESTGVEQYF. In DNA form, the CDR3 reads TGCGCCAGCAGTGAGTCGACAGGGGTCGAGCAGTACTTC.

The chain carries TRBV29-1 and TRBJ2-5, with 9 bases identical to TRBD1. TRBJ2-7 explains the end of the DNA better; the J call may be wrong. Germline V gene sequence: CDR1 SQVTM, CDR2 ANQGSEA. CDR3 length equals 15 residues. This CDR3 reads CSVGMIGTGSSEQYF. DNA for the CDR3: TGCAGCGTTGGAATGATAGGGACAGGGAGTTCCGAGCAGTACTTC.

The chain is built from TRBV27 and TRBJ1-1; no definite D call. The CDR3 has 15 amino acids. The germline V and J ends were trimmed by 0 bases and 1 base, with 9 bases remaining between them. Looked up from germline, CDR1 is MNHEY and CDR2 is SMNVEV (reference sequence). The DNA for the CDR3 is TGTGCCAGCAGTTTATCGATTGGCGGGAACACTGAAGCTTTCTTT. Translation: CASSLSIGGNTEAFF.

The chain uses TRBV6-5 and TRBJ2-5; 8 positions agree with TRBD1. TRBJ2-7 matches the DNA end more closely, so the J call is doubtful. The CDR3 totals 12 residues. Germline V gene lookup returns CDR1 MNHEY and CDR2 SVGAGI. This chain's CDR3 is CASRQGFNEQYF. The CDR3, as DNA: TGTGCCAGTAGACAGGGGTTCAACGAGCAGTACTTC.

CDR3 coding DNA: TGTGCCAGCAGCCCCTGGACCGGGGAGCTGTTTTTT. Its protein product is CASSPWTGELFF. The chain has TRBV6-6 and TRBJ2-2; no definite D call. There are 12 residues in the CDR3. In germline, CDR1 is MNHNY, CDR2 SVGAGI (reference sequence). V dropped 6 bases and J dropped 5 bases, with 7 bases sitting between them.

This clone was recorded only once. The chain carries TRBV7-2 and TRBJ1-3; 9 bases are a match to TRBD1. V lost 1 base to trimming and J lost 4 bases; unmatched junction nucleotides: 11. Looked up from germline, CDR1 is SGHTA and CDR2 is FQGNSA. This CDR3 has 18 residues. CDR3 sequence reads: CASSLGPRDRAKGNTIYF. The DNA for the CDR3 is TGTGCCAGCAGCTTAGGGCCCAGGGACAGGGCGAAAGGAAACACCATATATTTT.

The chain joins TRBV6-5 to TRBJ2-1, with 8 positions matching TRBD1. The CDR3 runs 12 residues. Germline CDR1 is MNHEY and CDR2 is SVGAGI. V lost 0 bases to trimming and J lost 12 bases; unmatched junction nucleotides: 1. The CDR3: CASSYSGTGQFF. DNA for the CDR3: TGTGCCAGCAGTTACTCAGGGACAGGGCAGTTCTTC.

On this clone: Given a much more abundant clone one base away, this may be a read error. The chain recombines TRBV6-5 with TRBJ2-5; 10 bases line up with TRBD1. The DNA end is more similar to TRBJ2-7, so the J call may be wrong. This CDR3 region has 14 residues. Germline V gene lookup returns CDR1 MNHEY and CDR2 SVGAGI. The CDR3 sequence is CASSYGTGAYEQYF. The CDR3 DNA reads as TGTGCCAGCAGTTACGGGACAGGGGCCTACGAGCAGTACTTC.

The CDR3 reads CASSPNRGGLDEKLFF. CDR3 sequence (DNA): TGCGCCAGCAGCCCGAATAGAGGGGGCTTGGATGAAAAACTGTTTTTT. The V and J genes are TRBV4-1 and TRBJ1-4; TRBD1 aligns across 7 bases. The CDR3 contains 16 residues. Germline V CDR1 and CDR2: MGHRA, YSYEKL. Trimming removed 4 bases from V and 6 bases from J; junction bases left unmatched: 11.

This chain joins TRBV7-9 and TRBJ2-7; 7 bases line up with TRBD1. The CDR3 covers 15 residues. V shed 5 bases, J shed 3 bases, and the junction held 10 bases outside the gene matches. Germline CDR1 and CDR2: SEHNR and FQNEAQ (reference sequence). The CDR3 DNA follows: TGTGCCAGCAGCATAGACAGGGCAGATTACTACGAGCAGTACTTC. Translation gives CASSIDRADYYEQYF.

The gene calls are TRBV7-2 and TRBJ1-4, with TRBD1 as a possible D gene (6 bases). V lost 1 base and J 15 bases, leaving 27 bases between the germline ends. CDR1 is SGHTA, CDR2 FQGNSA, per germline. The CDR3 is 17 residues long. The DNA for the CDR3 is TGTGCCAGCAGCTTAGTCGGGCCAGGGGTCAAACTGGAATCAATGTTTTTT. It is translated as CASSLVGPGVKLESMFF.

The CDR3 DNA follows: TGTGCCAGCAGGGCGACAGGGCTACCTACCGAGCAGTACTTC. Translated, it gives CASRATGLPTEQYF. This chain joins TRBV6-1 and TRBJ2-7, with 7 positions matching TRBD1. The V and J ends lost 6 bases and 6 bases, in that order; junction bases with no gene match: 11. CDR1 and CDR2 from the germline V gene are MNHNS and SASEGT. The CDR3 is made up of 14 amino acids.

The chain has TRBV5-6 and TRBJ2-1, with D unclear. The germline CDR1 and CDR2 sequences are SGHDT and YYEEEE. CDR3 length equals 12 residues. Deletions cut 0 bases from V and 8 bases from J, with 6 bases between. CDR3 nucleotide sequence: TGTGCCAGCAGCTTGGCGTGGTATGAGCAGTTCTTC. Residues: CASSLAWYEQFF.

This clone was seen a handful of times. The chain joins TRBV28 to TRBJ2-7, with 7 positions matching TRBD2. CDR1 is MDHEN and CDR2 is SYDVKM in the germline V gene. The CDR3 length is 16 residues. V was clipped by 4 bases and J by 3 bases; unmatched bases: 12. This CDR3 reads CASSSQLRAGDYEQYF. DNA for the CDR3: TGTGCCAGCAGTTCCCAACTGAGGGCGGGAGACTACGAGCAGTACTTC.

The rearrangement joins TRBV5-5 to TRBJ2-7; no clear D gene. The CDR3 covers 12 residues. V lost 4 bases and J lost 3, with 8 bases in between. In germline, CDR1 is SGHKS, CDR2 YYEKEE (reference sequence). CDR3 DNA: TGTGCCAGCAGCCGCAACGACTACGAGCAGTACTTC. It translates to CASSRNDYEQYF.